This record concerns one T cell receptor (beta chain) sequence. The target antigen is unknown. Amplified TCR beta CDR3 regions came from RNA transcripts. The HTBI set primed first-round TCR CDR3 RT-PCR. TCRdb fed the multiplex PCR reads into MiXCR, producing one record per CDR3 protein. Of roughly 710,000 distinct CDR3 sequences in the sample, 35% were seen once. The data were obtained in a study of T cells in Graves' hyperthyroidism and ophthalmopathy. General study points: Stable hyperthyroidism was separated from ophthalmopathy by a model based on 13 V-J features. Within blood appeared most thyroid clonotypes that had expanded above 0.001.

The CDR3 has 18 amino acids. J lost 2 bases, V lost 1 base, and 11 bases had no gene match. CDR1 SGHDN and CDR2 FVKESK come from the germline V gene. This chain uses TRBV14 with TRBJ2-5, with TRBD2 identical over 9 bases. The sequence derives from a woman in her 40s with Graves' hyperthyroidism. The sequenced sample was blood. The CDR3 sequence: CASSQVPGGLARQETQYF. In DNA, the CDR3 is TGTGCCAGCAGCCAAGTTCCAGGAGGACTAGCGAGGCAAGAGACCCAGTACTTC.